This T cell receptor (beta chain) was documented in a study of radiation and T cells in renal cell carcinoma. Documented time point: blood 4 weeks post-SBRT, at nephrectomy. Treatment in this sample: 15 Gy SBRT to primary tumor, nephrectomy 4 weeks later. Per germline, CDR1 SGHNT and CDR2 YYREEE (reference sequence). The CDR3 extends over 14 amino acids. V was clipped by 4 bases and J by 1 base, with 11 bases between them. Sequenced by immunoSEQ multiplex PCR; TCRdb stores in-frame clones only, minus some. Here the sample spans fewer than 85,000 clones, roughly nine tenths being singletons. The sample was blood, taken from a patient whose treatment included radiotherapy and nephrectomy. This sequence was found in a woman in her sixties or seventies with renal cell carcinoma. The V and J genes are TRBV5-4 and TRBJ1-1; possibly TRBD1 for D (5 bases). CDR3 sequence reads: CASSHIDRNTEAFF. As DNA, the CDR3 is TGTGCCAGCAGCCACATAGACAGGAACACTGAAGCTTTCTTT. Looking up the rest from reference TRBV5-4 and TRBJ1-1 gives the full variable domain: ETGVTQSPTHLIKTRGQQVTLRCSSQSGHNTVSWYQQALGQGPQFIFQYYREEENGRGNFPPRFSGLQFPNYSSELNVNALELDDSALYLCASSHIDRNTEAFFGQGTRLTVV.